This T cell receptor beta chain was captured by sequencing in a study of cytomegalovirus exposure and HLA in healthy donors. Study background: There were under 130 million unique TCR beta sequences, drawn from approximately 180 million T cells, in an earlier analysis.

Study outcomes and limitations: A later analysis found most CMV-associated TCR beta chains apparently HLA-restricted. There were a few CMV-associated chains whose specificity for CMV antigens was confirmed in vitro.

CDR1 is SGHNT, CDR2 YYREEE, per germline (reference sequence). This CDR3 spans 14 amino acids. Trimming cost V 3 bases and J 5 bases; bases outside gene matches: 7. This clone was detected once. Antigen specificity is unknown. The donors, nominally healthy at sampling, likely had unrecorded immune exposures. Researchers ran the PCR with 60 Vbeta and 13 Jbeta primers. Sequencing used immunoSEQ multiplex PCR; TCRdb keeps in-frame clones, though not all of them. The sample yields just over 150,000 clones, approximately 72% seen once. The chain carries TRBV5-4 and TRBJ2-5, with TRBD2 matching 7 bases. This TCR derives from a female donor in good health and CMV-seronegative. Sequencing was performed on PBMCs. The CDR3 region has the DNA TGTGCCAGCAGCTACCGGGGGGTAGGCGAGACCCAGTACTTC. Translating it yields CASSYRGVGETQYF.